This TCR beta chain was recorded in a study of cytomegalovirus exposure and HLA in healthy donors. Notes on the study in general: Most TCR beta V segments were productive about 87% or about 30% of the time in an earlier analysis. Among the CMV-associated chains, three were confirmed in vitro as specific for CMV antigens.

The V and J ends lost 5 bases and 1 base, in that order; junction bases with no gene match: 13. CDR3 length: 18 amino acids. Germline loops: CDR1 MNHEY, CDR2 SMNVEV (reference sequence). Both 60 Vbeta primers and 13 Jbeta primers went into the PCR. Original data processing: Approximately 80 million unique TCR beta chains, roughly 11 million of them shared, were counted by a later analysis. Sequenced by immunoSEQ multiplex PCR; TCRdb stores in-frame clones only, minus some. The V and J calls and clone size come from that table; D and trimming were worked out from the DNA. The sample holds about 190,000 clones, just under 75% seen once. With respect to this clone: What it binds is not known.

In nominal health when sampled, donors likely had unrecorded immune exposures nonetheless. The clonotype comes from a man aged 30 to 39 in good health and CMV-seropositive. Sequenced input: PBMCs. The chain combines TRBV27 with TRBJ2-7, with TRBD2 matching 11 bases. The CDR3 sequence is CASSNRKLAGVSSYEQYF. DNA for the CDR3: TGTGCCAGCAGTAATAGGAAACTAGCGGGGGTGTCTTCCTACGAGCAGTACTTC.